This T cell receptor (beta chain) came from a study of cytomegalovirus exposure and HLA in healthy donors. Study results and caveats: Follow-up analysis later connected one missense variant in DCLRE1C with trimming of TCR beta V- and J-genes. Immune exposure information comprised only CMV serostatus. Of the V segments, some could not be distinguished, including TRBV6-2 and TRBV6-3, and were excluded.

This PCR relied on a set of 60 Vbeta primers and 13 Jbeta primers. Clones were sequenced by immunoSEQ multiplex PCR, and TCRdb holds only the in-frame ones, with some missing. The sample lists around 150,000 clones, approximately 79% seen once, with approximately 6.2% in the top ten. In germline, CDR1 is MGHRA, CDR2 YSYEKL. V was pared by 1 base and J by 9 bases, with 18 bases of the junction left unmatched. This CDR3 is 18 amino acids long. With respect to this clone: The antigen remains undetermined.

The sequence derives from a man aged 40-55 years in good health and CMV-seropositive. The sequencing sample was made of PBMCs. This rearrangement joins TRBV4-1 to TRBJ2-4; 7 bases are shared with TRBD2. This chain's CDR3 is CASSQAPLLIAGLTIQYF. The CDR3 nucleotides read TGCGCCAGCAGCCAAGCACCCCTCCTAATAGCGGGCCTAACCATTCAGTACTTC.